This entry features one T cell receptor beta chain sequence. This sample is part of a study of patients and donors after allogeneic stem cell transplantation. TCRdb recomputed calls from the RT-PCR reads with MiXCR, one row per CDR3 protein. The table shows about a million distinct CDR3 sequences, with 15% to 20% occurring only once. In germline, CDR1 is SNHLY, CDR2 FYNNEI. The length of the CDR3 is 15 residues. Trimming took 0 bases from V and 1 from J, leaving 9 bases between them. The rearrangement uses TRBV2 and TRBJ1-2, with unresolved D. The receptor comes from a human donor who was either an allogeneic HSCT recipient or a stem cell or donor lymphocyte infusion donor (not recorded which). It is not recorded whose cells these are; they may come from a transplant donor. Sample: blood, either unsorted or a sorted T cell fraction (not recorded which). CDR3 in DNA: TGTGCCAGCAGTGAAGCCCGTCCCCATAACTATGGCTACACCTTC. Amino acid sequence: CASSEARPHNYGYTF.